This T cell receptor beta chain was identified in a study of T cell responses to AZD1222 COVID-19 vaccine. Looked up from germline, CDR1 is KGHDR and CDR2 is SFDVKD. V trimming: 3 bases; J trimming: 7 bases; junction bases outside the gene matches: 6. The CDR3 length is 14 residues. On this clone: The antigen is not known.

Libraries were prepared by immunoSEQ multiplex PCR; TCRdb keeps only in-frame clonotypes and omits some of them. The top ten clones hold roughly 10% of a sample with over 130,000 clones, roughly 92% of them seen once. The study's findings and limits: Variant regions that are unmutated are reportedly the target of nearly half of spike-specific TCRs.

Sequences were derived from peripheral blood, sampled 28 days after the second AZD1222 dose. The rearrangement joins TRBV24-1 to TRBJ1-2, with 8 nucleotides matching TRBD1. The sequence came from an adult who received the AZD1222 COVID-19 vaccine. The CDR3 DNA is TGTGCCACCAGTGATATCGGACAGGGAAGTGGCTACACCTTC. Its protein is CATSDIGQGSGYTF.